The 12 T cell receptor beta chains presented below share a single source sample, sequenced in a study of T cells in Graves' hyperthyroidism and ophthalmopathy. Amplified TCR beta CDR3 regions derived from RNA transcripts. First-round RT-PCR of the TCR CDR3 relied on the HTBI primer set. TCRdb re-called the multiplex PCR reads through MiXCR, storing one row per CDR3 protein. The data hold roughly 380,000 distinct CDR3 sequences, with roughly 19% observed a single time. The sequenced material came from blood. These receptors were obtained from a woman aged 18 to 35 with Graves' hyperthyroidism.

The chain is built from TRBV7-2 and TRBJ1-2; D not resolved. The CDR3 runs to 14 residues. The V and J ends lost 1 base and 0 bases respectively, with 6 bases between them. Looked up from germline, CDR1 is SGHTA and CDR2 is FQGNSA. In DNA, the CDR3 is TGTGCCAGCAGCTTAGAGTCGGCTAACTATGGCTACACCTTC. Its translation: CASSLESANYGYTF.

In its sample, this clonotype was seen a few times. The chain recombines TRBV9 with TRBJ1-1, with a weak D call TRBD1 (5 bases). The V end lost 4 bases, the J end lost 6 bases, and 16 bases lay between the germline ends. In germline, CDR1 is SGDLS, CDR2 YYNGEE. The CDR3 spans 14 residues. CDR3 DNA: TGTGCCAGCAGCCCCGGAACGGGGCTACCTGAAGCTTTCTTT. This encodes CASSPGTGLPEAFF. The variable domain in full, completed from reference TRBV9 and TRBJ1-1, reads DSGVTQTPKHLITATGQRVTLRCSPRSGDLSVYWYQQSLDQGLQFLIQYYNGEERAKGNILERFSAQQFPDLHSELNLSSLELGDSALYFCASSPGTGLPEAFFGQGTRLTVV.

This rearrangement joins TRBV20-1 to TRBJ1-5; D not resolved. The CDR3 loop spans 16 amino acids. V was shortened by 2 bases and J by 3 bases, with 17 bases between the two germline ends. Germline CDR1 DFQATT, CDR2 SNEGSKA (reference sequence). The CDR3 DNA reads as TGCAGTGCTAGAAATCCGATTGGACGGTTCAATCAGCCCCAGCATTTT. It codes for CSARNPIGRFNQPQHF.

The table lists this clonotype with many counts. The gene calls are TRBV6-5 and TRBJ1-2; D is unclear. CDR1 MNHEY and CDR2 SVGAGI come from the germline V gene. V dropped 4 bases and J dropped 8 bases, with 14 bases sitting between them. This CDR3 region has 13 residues. This CDR3 is CASSSEIRGGYTF. The CDR3 region has the DNA TGTGCCAGCAGTTCCGAGATCCGGGGAGGCTACACCTTC.

Only a few counts were recorded for this clonotype. A much larger clone differs from this one at a single base, so this may be a read error. The V gene is TRBV9, the J gene TRBJ2-2; TRBD1 matches at 8 bases. The CDR3 contains 14 residues. Germline lookup yields CDR1 SGDLS and CDR2 YYNGEE. In nucleotides, the CDR3 is TGTGCCAGCAGCGTAGAGACAGGGGACGGGGAGCTGTGTTTT. Its translation is CASSVETGDGELCF.

This clonotype appeared many times. This chain uses TRBV6-5 with TRBJ1-1; D may be TRBD1 (6 bases). This CDR3 region has 14 residues. Germline CDR1 MNHEY, CDR2 SVGAGI. Trimming pared 0 bases from V and 1 base from J, leaving 6 bases between. This chain's CDR3 is CASSYSRGNTEAFF. CDR3 DNA: TGTGCCAGCAGTTACTCCAGGGGGAACACTGAAGCTTTCTTT.

This rearrangement joins TRBV12-3 or TRBV12-4 to TRBJ2-7; 12 bases match TRBD2. CDR3 size: 14 residues. Germline trimming cut 6 bases from V and 6 bases from J; bases unmatched to any gene: 6. The CDR3 DNA reads TGTGCCAGCAGCCTGACTAGCGGGGGACGCGAGCAGTACTTC. Translating gives CASSLTSGGREQYF.

Remarks on this clonotype: Being one base from a much bigger clone, this may be a read error. The V call is TRBV7-3, the J call TRBJ1-3, with unresolved D. The CDR3 has 13 amino acids. CDR1 is SGHTA and CDR2 is FQGTGA in the germline V gene. The CDR3: CANSLTPGNTIYF. The CDR3 bases are TGTGCCAACAGCTTAACGCCTGGAAACACCATATATTTT.

The table lists this clonotype with many counts. The chain joins TRBV24-1 to TRBJ1-1, with 7 bases identical to TRBD1. CDR3 length: 15 amino acids. Germline V gives CDR1 KGHDR, CDR2 SFDVKD. Unmatched junction bases numbered 4, after V lost 4 bases and J lost 0 bases. This CDR3 reads CATSDSGTVNTEAFF. The CDR3 DNA reads as TGTGCCACCAGTGACTCCGGGACAGTGAACACTGAAGCTTTCTTT.

This clonotype showed up many times. V gene TRBV6-1 combines with J gene TRBJ1-5; D perhaps matches TRBD1 (6 bases). CDR3 length: 16 residues. Germline CDR1 reads MNHNS; CDR2 reads SASEGT. V lost 1 base, J lost 6 bases, and 16 bases lay in between. The CDR3 sequence is CASSEGSAGEGQPQHF. CDR3 in DNA: TGTGCCAGCAGTGAAGGGTCCGCAGGGGAGGGTCAGCCCCAGCATTTT.

This clonotype has at least ten counts. The rearrangement joins TRBV6-2 or TRBV6-3 to TRBJ2-5; no clear D gene. Germline CDR1 and CDR2: MNHEY and SVGEGT. The CDR3 has 12 amino acids. V shed 6 bases and J shed 1 base, with 6 bases lying between them. The CDR3 is CASRNTQETQYF. The CDR3 region has the DNA TGTGCCAGCAGGAACACCCAAGAGACCCAGTACTTC.

This clonotype was seen ten or more times. J is TRBJ1-2 and V is TRBV3-1, with unresolved D. Trimming cost V 2 bases and J 1 base, with 5 bases left between them. The CDR3 consists of 13 residues. The germline CDR1 and CDR2 sequences are LGHDT and YNNKEL (reference sequence). CDR3: CASSQRINYGYTF. CDR3 bases: TGTGCCAGCAGCCAACGGATTAACTATGGCTACACCTTC.